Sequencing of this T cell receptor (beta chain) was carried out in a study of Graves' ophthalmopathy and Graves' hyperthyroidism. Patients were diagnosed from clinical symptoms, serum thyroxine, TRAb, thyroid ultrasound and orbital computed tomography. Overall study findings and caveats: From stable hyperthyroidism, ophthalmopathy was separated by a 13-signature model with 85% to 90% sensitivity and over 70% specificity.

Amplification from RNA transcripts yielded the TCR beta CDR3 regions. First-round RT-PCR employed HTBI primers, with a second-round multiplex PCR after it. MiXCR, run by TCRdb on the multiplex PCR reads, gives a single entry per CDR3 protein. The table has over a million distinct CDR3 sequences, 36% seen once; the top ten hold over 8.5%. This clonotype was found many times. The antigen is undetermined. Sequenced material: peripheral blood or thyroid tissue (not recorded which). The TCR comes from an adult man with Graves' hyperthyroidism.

CDR3 DNA sequence: TGTGCCAGCAGCCAAGGTACAGGGCACACCGGGGAGCTGTTTTTT. The encoded protein is CASSQGTGHTGELFF. The chain carries TRBV3-1 and TRBJ2-2, with D perhaps matching TRBD1 (6 bases). The CDR3 runs 15 residues. Looked up from germline, CDR1 is LGHDT and CDR2 is YNNKEL (reference sequence). V lost 1 base to trimming and J lost 3 bases, with 9 bases between them. Using reference TRBV3-1 and TRBJ2-2 for the parts outside the CDR3, the full variable domain is DTAVSQTPKYLVTQMGNDKSIKCEQNLGHDTMYWYKQDSKKFLKIMFSYNNKELIINETVPNRFSPKSPDKAHLNLHINSLELGDSAVYFCASSQGTGHTGELFFGEGSRLTVL.